This T cell receptor beta chain was obtained from a study of monozygotic twins with inflammatory bowel disease. Study-wide findings and caveats: With inverse Simpson as the measure, TCRbeta diversity was lower in IBD patients than in healthy co-twins.

The authors made each sample's cDNA in eight separate reactions. Nested amplification of TCRalpha and TCRbeta cDNA involved two PCRs of around 15 and 9 cycles. TCRdb reprocessed the 5' RACE reads and reports one entry per CDR3 protein, with no DNA. The sample totals around 450,000 distinct CDR3 sequences. Germline V gene data show CDR1 as MNHEY and CDR2 as SVGAGI. The CDR3 sequence is 12 residues long. A remark on this clonotype: The antigen is undetermined.

The TCR comes from a human donor with ulcerative colitis or Crohn's disease, or a healthy co-twin of an affected twin (not recorded which). The chain uses TRBV6-5 and TRBJ1-6; TCRdb names TRBD1, which stays unverified in the absence of DNA. The specimen sequenced was blood. The CDR3 region is CASRDTTWALHF.